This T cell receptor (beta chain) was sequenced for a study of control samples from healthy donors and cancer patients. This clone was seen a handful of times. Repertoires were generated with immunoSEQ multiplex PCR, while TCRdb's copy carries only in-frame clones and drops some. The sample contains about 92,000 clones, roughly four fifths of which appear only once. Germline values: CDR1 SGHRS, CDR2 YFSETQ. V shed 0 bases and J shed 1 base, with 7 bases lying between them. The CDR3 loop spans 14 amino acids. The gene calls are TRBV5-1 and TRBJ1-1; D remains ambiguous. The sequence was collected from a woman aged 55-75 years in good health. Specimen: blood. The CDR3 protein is CASSLASRNTEAFF. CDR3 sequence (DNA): TGCGCCAGCAGCTTGGCGTCAAGGAACACTGAAGCTTTCTTT.